This T cell receptor beta chain was found in a study of blood T cell repertoires in COVID-19. Study background: Nucleic acid was either cDNA or gDNA, and it came from T cells, B-cell-depleted T cells, or PBMCs.

The method was immunoSEQ multiplex PCR; TCRdb's version includes in-frame clones alone and lacks a portion of them. The repertoire holds 90,000 to 100,000 clones, with roughly 89% as singletons. The CDR3 length is 15 residues. Unmatched junction bases numbered 8, after V lost 5 bases and J lost 6 bases. Germline-derived CDR1 and CDR2 are SGHTS and YDEGEE. The chain links TRBV5-8 to TRBJ1-5, with TRBD1 matching 10 bases. This TCR came from a man aged 60-69 years with COVID-19, enrolled during active disease. Sequenced input: peripheral blood. In nucleotides, the CDR3 is TGTGCCAGCAGTCCAGGGACAGGGGTGAGTCAGCCCCAGCATTTT. As protein: CASSPGTGVSQPQHF.